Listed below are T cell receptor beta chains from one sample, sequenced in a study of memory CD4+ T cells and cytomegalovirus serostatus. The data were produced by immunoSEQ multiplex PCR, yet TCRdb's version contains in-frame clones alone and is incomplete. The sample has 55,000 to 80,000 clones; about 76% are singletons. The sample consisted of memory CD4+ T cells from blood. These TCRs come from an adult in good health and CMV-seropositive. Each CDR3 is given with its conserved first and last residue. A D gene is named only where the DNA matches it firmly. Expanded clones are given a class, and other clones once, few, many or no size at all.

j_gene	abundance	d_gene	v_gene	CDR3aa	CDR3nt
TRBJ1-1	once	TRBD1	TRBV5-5	CASSQGQIDTEAFF	TGTGCCAGCAGCCAGGGACAGATCGACACTGAAGCTTTCTTT
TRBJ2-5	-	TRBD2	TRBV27	CASSPSLAGMGTQYF	TGTGCCAGCAGTCCGTCTCTAGCGGGAATGGGGACCCAGTACTTC
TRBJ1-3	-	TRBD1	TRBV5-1	CASSLGLDRGLGNTIYF	TGCGCCAGCAGCTTGGGACTGGACAGGGGGCTTGGAAACACCATATATTTT
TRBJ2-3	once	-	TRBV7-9	CASSLRTDSTDTQYF	TGTGCCAGCAGCTTAAGAACAGATAGCACAGATACGCAGTATTTT
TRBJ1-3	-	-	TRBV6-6	CASSQGHSSGNTIYF	TGTGCCAGCAGTCAGGGACATTCCTCTGGAAACACCATATATTTT
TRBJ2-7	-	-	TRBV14	CASSPLLGEQYF	TGTGCCAGCAGCCCATTGCTCGGCGAGCAGTACTTC
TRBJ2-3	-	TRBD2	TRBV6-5	CASNTLAGRTDTQYF	TGTGCCAGCAACACACTAGCGGGGCGCACAGATACGCAGTATTTT
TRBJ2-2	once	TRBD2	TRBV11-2	CASSFTSGRAATGELFF	TGTGCCAGCAGCTTTACTAGCGGGAGGGCGGCCACCGGGGAGCTGTTTTTT
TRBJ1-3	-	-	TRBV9	CASSVDPGGNTIYF	TGTGCCAGCAGCGTAGACCCAGGGGGAAACACCATATATTTT
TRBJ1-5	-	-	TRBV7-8	CASSLGRRPNQPQHF	TGTGCCAGCAGCTTAGGACGGAGGCCCAATCAGCCCCAGCATTTT
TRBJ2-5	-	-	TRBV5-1	CASSLLTQETQYF	TGCGCCAGCAGCCTGTTGACTCAAGAGACCCAGTACTTC
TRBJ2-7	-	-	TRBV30	CAWRSRDSLGWDF	TGTGCCTGGAGAAGCCGGGACTCCCTGGGTTGGGACTTC
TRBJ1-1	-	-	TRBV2	CASRSEGRAEAFF	TGTGCCAGCAGATCGGAGGGTAGGGCTGAAGCTTTCTTT
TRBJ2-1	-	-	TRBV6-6	CASRPQGYNEQFF	TGTGCCAGCAGACCCCAGGGGTACAATGAGCAGTTCTTC
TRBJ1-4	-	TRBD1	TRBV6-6	CASSPQGGGPNEKLFF	TGTGCCAGCAGCCCCCAGGGGGGGGGCCCTAATGAAAAACTGTTTTTT
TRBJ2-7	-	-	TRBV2	CASRDRPFEQYF	TGTGCCAGCAGGGATAGACCGTTCGAGCAGTACTTC
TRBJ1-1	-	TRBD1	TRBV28	CASSSQGGYTEAFF	TGTGCCAGCAGTTCCCAGGGGGGTTACACTGAAGCTTTCTTT
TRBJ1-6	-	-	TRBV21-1	CASSKAPDSGRTSYNSPLHF	TGTGCCAGCAGCAAAGCTCCCGACAGTGGTAGGACCTCCTATAATTCACCCCTCCACTTT
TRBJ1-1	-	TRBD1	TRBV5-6	CASSLQGDDKTEAFF	TGTGCCAGCAGCTTACAGGGGGACGATAAAACTGAAGCTTTCTTT
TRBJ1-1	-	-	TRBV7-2	CASSPRLTEAFF	TGTGCCAGCAGCCCAAGATTGACTGAAGCTTTCTTT
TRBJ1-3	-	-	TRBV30	CAWRQDGGFGNTIYF	TGTGCCTGGCGCCAGGACGGGGGCTTTGGAAACACCATATATTTT
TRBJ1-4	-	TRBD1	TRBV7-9	CASSLVQGAAANEKLFF	TGTGCCAGCAGCTTAGTCCAGGGGGCGGCGGCTAATGAAAAACTGTTTTTT
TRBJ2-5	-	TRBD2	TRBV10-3	CAISDYPAGDQETQYF	TGTGCCATCAGTGATTATCCAGCGGGGGACCAAGAGACCCAGTACTTC
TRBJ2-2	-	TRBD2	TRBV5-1	CASSDTSGGTGELFF	TGCGCCAGCAGCGACACTAGCGGGGGCACCGGGGAGCTGTTTTTT
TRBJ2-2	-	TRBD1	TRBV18	CASSPTGTGELFF	TGTGCCAGCTCACCGACAGGGACCGGGGAGCTGTTTTTT
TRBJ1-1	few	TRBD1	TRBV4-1	CASSHPGTDNTEAFF	TGCGCCAGCAGCCACCCCGGGACAGACAACACTGAAGCTTTCTTT
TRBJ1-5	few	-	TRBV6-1	CASRTSRWVDQPQHF	TGTGCCAGCAGGACCTCCCGGTGGGTGGATCAGCCCCAGCATTTT
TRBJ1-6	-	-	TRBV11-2	CASSFAGSSYNSPLHF	TGTGCCAGCAGCTTCGCAGGGAGCTCCTATAATTCACCCCTCCACTTT
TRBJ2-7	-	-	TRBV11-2	CASRDTYEQYF	TGTGCCAGCAGGGACACCTACGAGCAGTACTTC
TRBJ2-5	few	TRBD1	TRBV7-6	CASSQGVGQETQYF	TGTGCCAGCAGCCAGGGGGTAGGCCAAGAGACCCAGTACTTC
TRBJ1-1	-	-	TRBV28	CASNDQLTTEAFF	TGTGCCAGCAATGACCAACTTACCACTGAAGCTTTCTTT
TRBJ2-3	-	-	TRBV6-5	CASSYSGGSATDTQYF	TGTGCCAGCAGTTACTCAGGGGGTAGCGCCACAGATACGCAGTATTTT
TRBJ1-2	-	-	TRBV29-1	CSALSFSGSGYTF	TGCAGCGCTTTGTCCTTTTCCGGGTCAGGCTACACCTTC
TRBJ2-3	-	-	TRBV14	CASSQDIRAGAQYF	TGTGCCAGCAGCCAAGATATCCGGGCAGGGGCCCAGTATTTT
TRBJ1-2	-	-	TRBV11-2	CASSGNLGYGYTF	TGTGCCAGCAGCGGTAACCTCGGCTATGGCTACACCTTC
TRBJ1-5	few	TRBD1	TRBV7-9	CASSPTGTGFNQPQHF	TGTGCCAGCAGTCCTACCGGGACAGGGTTTAATCAGCCCCAGCATTTT
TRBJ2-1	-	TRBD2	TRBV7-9	CASSQREPSYNEQFF	TGTGCCAGCAGCCAGCGGGAGCCCTCCTACAATGAGCAGTTCTTC
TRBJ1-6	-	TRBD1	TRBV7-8	CASSLWDRLDNSPLHF	TGTGCCAGCAGCTTATGGGACAGGTTGGATAATTCACCCCTCCACTTT
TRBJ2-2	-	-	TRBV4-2	CASSQGDKNTGELFF	TGTGCCAGCAGCCAAGGGGACAAGAACACCGGGGAGCTGTTTTTT
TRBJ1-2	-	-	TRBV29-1	CSVARSRTGYTF	TGCAGCGTCGCTAGATCCAGGACGGGCTACACCTTC